One sample yielded the 18 T cell receptor beta chains listed below, sequenced in a study of CD8+CD57+ T cells in acquired aplastic anemia. Those patients picked for sequencing had displayed CD8+CD57+ cell expansion on flow cytometry. For CDR3 and TCR beta VDJ profiling, genomic DNA was the template used. A single record per CDR3 protein comes from TCRdb applying MiXCR to the reads. The sample carries about 240,000 distinct CDR3 sequences, 40% to 50% recorded once. Material: sorted CD4+, CD8+, or CD8+CD57+ T cells (not recorded which) from PBMCs. All receptors derive from a human donor with aplastic anemia.

V and J are TRBV19 and TRBJ1-4; TRBD1 matches at 8 bases. The length of the CDR3 is 15 residues. Unmatched junction bases numbered 8, after V lost 6 bases and J lost 5 bases. Germline values: CDR1 LNHDA, CDR2 SQIVND (reference sequence). The CDR3 DNA follows: TGTGCCAGTAGCCAAGGACAGGGCCAGAATGAAAAACTGTTTTTT. This sequence encodes CASSQGQGQNEKLFF.

The chain combines TRBV11-2 with TRBJ2-7, with 7 nucleotides matching TRBD1. This CDR3 is 14 amino acids long. V was pared by 5 bases and J by 2 bases, with 6 bases of the junction left unmatched. CDR1 and CDR2 from the germline V gene are SGHAT and FQNNGV. The DNA for the CDR3 is TGTGCCAGCAGCCTGATGACAGGGACCTACGAGCAGTACGTC. This gives the protein CASSLMTGTYEQYV.

This clonotype has a single count. The chain uses TRBV2 and TRBJ2-1; D uncertain. V lost 2 bases to trimming and J lost 3 bases, with 8 bases between them. Germline V lookup: CDR1 SNHLY, CDR2 FYNNEI. This CDR3 is 14 amino acids long. The CDR3 DNA is TGTGCCAGCAGTGAACGTATGGGCTACAATGAGCAGTTCTTC. It specifies CASSERMGYNEQFF.

This clonotype was picked up many times. The rearrangement uses TRBV5-6 and TRBJ2-7; either TRBD1 or TRBD2 may fit D (6 bases each). Germline lookup yields CDR1 SGHDT and CDR2 YYEEEE. Trimming shortened V by 0 bases and J by 0 bases, and 13 bases separated the two germline ends. CDR3 size: 16 residues. CDR3 nucleotides: TGTGCCAGCAGCTTGGGAGGGGGACTTAGCTCCTACGAGCAGTACTTC. This sequence encodes CASSLGGGLSSYEQYF.

This sequence joins TRBV7-8 and TRBJ1-1, with TRBD1 matching 7 bases. The germline V gene has CDR1 SGHVS and CDR2 FQNEAQ. The CDR3 length is 14 residues. Trimming at V came to 7 bases and at J to 5 bases, leaving 10 bases not matched to a gene. For the CDR3, the DNA is TGTGCCAGCACCCCGACAGGGATGGAGACTGAAGCTTTCTTT. It yields the protein CASTPTGMETEAFF.

This clonotype was counted many times. The rearrangement joins TRBV10-3 to TRBJ1-3; D is ambiguous. The CDR3 extends over 18 amino acids. Trimming took off 4 bases at V and 7 bases at J, with 26 bases between the two ends. The germline gives CDR1 ENHRY, CDR2 SYGVKD. The CDR3 region is CAISGRWGGGYLGNTIYF. For the CDR3, the DNA is TGTGCCATCAGTGGAAGGTGGGGAGGAGGCTACCTTGGGAACACCATATATTTT.

This clonotype was detected many times. The rearrangement links TRBV9 to TRBJ2-3, with D perhaps given as TRBD1 or TRBD2 (5 bases each). Germline CDR1 is SGDLS and CDR2 is YYNGEE. The ends were cut back, 9 bases at V and 4 bases at J, with 21 bases in the middle. This CDR3 region has 15 residues. CDR3 protein: CAKQRDLYQADTQYF. CDR3 nucleotides: TGTGCCAAGCAACGGGACCTCTACCAGGCAGATACGCAGTATTTT.

This clonotype was seen at least ten times. The CDR3 loop is CSAPTGYTEAFF. The CDR3 nucleotides are TGCAGTGCTCCGACTGGATACACTGAAGCTTTCTTT. The chain has TRBV20-1 and TRBJ1-1, with no clear D. Germline values: CDR1 DFQATT, CDR2 SNEGSKA (reference sequence). Trimming stripped 5 bases from V and 3 bases from J, with 10 bases between. This CDR3 has 12 amino acids.

The table lists this clonotype with many counts. The chain links TRBV11-2 to TRBJ1-2; D perhaps matches TRBD1 (6 bases). The CDR3 sequence is 13 residues long. The V end was cut by 5 bases, the J end by 4 bases, with 11 bases between. Per the germline V gene, CDR1 is SGHAT and CDR2 is FQNNGV. In DNA form, the CDR3 reads TGTGCCAGCAGCCCCCGGACAGTCTATGGCTACACCTTC. Translating it yields CASSPRTVYGYTF.

Many counts were recorded for this clonotype. V is TRBV7-9 and J is TRBJ1-2, with D possibly being TRBD1 (5 bases). The V gene lost 5 bases and the J gene lost 4 bases, with 14 bases spanning the gap. This CDR3 region has 14 residues. The germline CDR1 and CDR2 sequences are SEHNR and FQNEAQ (reference sequence). In nucleotides, the CDR3 is TGTGCCAGCAGCCTCGTGACAGAACTCTATGGCTACACCTTC. Its translation is CASSLVTELYGYTF.

This chain links TRBV20-1 with TRBJ2-7, with 7 nucleotides matching TRBD1. After removal of 0 bases from V and 6 bases from J, the junction contained 14 bases not matched to a gene. In germline, CDR1 is DFQATT, CDR2 SNEGSKA (reference sequence). The CDR3 sequence is 16 residues long. The CDR3 DNA sequence: TGCAGTGCTAGAGATTCGCTGACAGGGTTGACCCTCGAGCAGTACTTC. It translates to CSARDSLTGLTLEQYF.

The chain links TRBV9 to TRBJ2-5; 8 bases are shared with TRBD1. The V segment lost 3 bases and the J segment 2 bases; nucleotides outside the gene matches: 9. In germline, CDR1 is SGDLS, CDR2 YYNGEE. The CDR3 runs to 16 residues. The CDR3 sequence is CASSGPDREFQETQYF. The CDR3 DNA is TGTGCCAGCAGCGGGCCGGACAGGGAATTTCAAGAGACCCAGTACTTC.

A word on this clonotype: The conserved phenylalanine or tryptophan normally closing the CDR3 is absent here, so this likely arose from a read error. This chain joins TRBV20-1 and TRBJ1-3; no firm D call. Germline V gives CDR1 DFQATT, CDR2 SNEGSKA (reference sequence). The CDR3 covers 12 residues. The germline V and J ends were trimmed by 2 bases and 8 bases, with 10 bases remaining between them. The DNA of the CDR3 is TGCAGTGCTAGATCGGTCCGGGACACCATATATTCT. It encodes CSARSVRDTIYS.

This clonotype was seen at least ten times. The chain joins TRBV6-4 to TRBJ2-5, with D tentatively TRBD1 (6 bases). V shed 9 bases and J shed 5 bases, with 16 bases lying between them. CDR3 length: 13 amino acids. Germline V gives CDR1 MRHNA, CDR2 SNTAGT. The CDR3 DNA is TGTGCCAGAGCCCATCCAGGGGTCGAGACCCAGTACTTC. Protein product: CARAHPGVETQYF.

In this sample, this clonotype turned up many times. V gene TRBV20-1 combines with J gene TRBJ1-5; 7 nucleotides agree with TRBD1. V lost 5 bases, J lost 4 bases, and 11 bases stayed unmatched. Germline-derived CDR1 and CDR2 are DFQATT and SNEGSKA (reference sequence). The CDR3 contains 15 residues. Here the CDR3 reads CSAQTGVGGNQPQHF. For the CDR3, the DNA is TGCAGTGCTCAAACAGGGGTAGGGGGAAATCAGCCCCAGCATTTT.

This clonotype was detected ten times or more. This rearrangement joins TRBV10-3 to TRBJ2-1; D is unresolved. The CDR3 contains 15 residues. V was pared by 6 bases and J by 1 base, with 13 bases between. The V gene's germline CDR1 is ENHRY and CDR2 SYGVKD. DNA for the CDR3: TGTGCCATCAGCGCTCTGGAAAGATCCTACAATGAGCAGTTCTTC. It codes for CAISALERSYNEQFF.

In this sample, this clonotype turned up a few times. The V and J genes are TRBV24-1 and TRBJ2-5; 7 bases align to TRBD2. Germline V CDR1 and CDR2: KGHDR, SFDVKD. V dropped 4 bases and J dropped 2; count of bases not matched to a gene: 9. The CDR3 is made up of 16 amino acids. The CDR3 loop reads CATSDPEGTTQETQYF. In nucleotides, the CDR3 is TGTGCCACCAGTGACCCGGAGGGGACTACACAAGAGACCCAGTACTTC.

V and J are TRBV6-1 and TRBJ2-7; 8 bases are shared with TRBD1. Unmatched junction bases numbered 11, after V lost 5 bases and J lost 2 bases. From germline, CDR1 is MNHNS and CDR2 SASEGT. This CDR3 contains 16 residues. In DNA, the CDR3 is TGTGCCAGCAGTCAACCACCGGGACAGGAACCCTACGAGCAGTACTTC. It translates to CASSQPPGQEPYEQYF.